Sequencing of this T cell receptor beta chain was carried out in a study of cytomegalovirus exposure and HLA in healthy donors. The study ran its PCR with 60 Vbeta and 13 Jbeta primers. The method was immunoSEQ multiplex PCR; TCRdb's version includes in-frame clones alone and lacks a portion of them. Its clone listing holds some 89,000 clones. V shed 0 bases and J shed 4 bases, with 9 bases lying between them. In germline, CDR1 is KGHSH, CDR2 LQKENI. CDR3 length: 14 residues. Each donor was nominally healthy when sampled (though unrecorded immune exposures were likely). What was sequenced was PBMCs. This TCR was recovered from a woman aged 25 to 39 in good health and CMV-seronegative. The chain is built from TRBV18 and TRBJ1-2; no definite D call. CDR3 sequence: CASSPPAGRYGYTF. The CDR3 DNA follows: TGTGCCAGCTCACCACCGGCAGGCCGCTATGGCTACACCTTC.